In its sample, the clone carrying this TCR beta chain was seen once. Germline CDR1 is MDHEN and CDR2 is SYDVKM. The CDR3 has 12 residues. V lost 8 bases and J 6 bases, leaving 11 bases between the germline ends. As handled by the study authors: From reference gene primer amplification, estimates of nucleated cell counts were derived. The data were produced by immunoSEQ multiplex PCR, yet TCRdb's version contains in-frame clones alone and is incomplete. The DNA was the basis for D and trimming; V, J and clone size are from that table. Seen here are roughly 440,000 clones, approximately 88% observed once, and the top ten hold roughly 12%. The data were obtained in a study of blood T cell repertoires in COVID-19. Study summary: Collection of acute and convalescent COVID-19 samples took place in the United States, Italy and Spain. From T cells, B-cell-depleted T cells, or PBMCs came the material, which was cDNA or gDNA.

The chain employs TRBV28 and TRBJ1-3, with D perhaps TRBD1 (5 bases). Sequenced: peripheral blood. This TCR was sampled from a woman between 45 and 60 years old with COVID-19, enrolled during active disease. CDR3 in DNA: TGTGCCAGCCTAGGGGATCCAAACACCATATATTTT. Amino acid sequence: CASLGDPNTIYF. Variable domain in full (rest from reference TRBV28 and TRBJ1-3): DVKVTQSSRYLVKRTGEKVFLECVQDMDHENMFWYRQDPGLGLRLIYFSYDVKMKEKGDIPEGYSVSREKKERFSLILESASTNQTSMYLCASLGDPNTIYFGEGSWLTVV.